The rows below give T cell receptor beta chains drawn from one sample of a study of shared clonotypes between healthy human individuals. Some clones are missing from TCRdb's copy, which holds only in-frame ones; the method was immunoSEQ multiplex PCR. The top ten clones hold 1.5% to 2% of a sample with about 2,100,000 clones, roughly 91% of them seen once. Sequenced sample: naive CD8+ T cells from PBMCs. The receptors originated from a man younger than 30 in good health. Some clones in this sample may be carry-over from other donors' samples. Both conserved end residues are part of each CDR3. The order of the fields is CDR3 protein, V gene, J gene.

cdr3_aa: CASSFPRQGDYGYTF
v_call: TRBV7-9
j_call: TRBJ1-2

cdr3_aa: CASSSPASGRAAHNEQFF
v_call: TRBV7-8
j_call: TRBJ2-1

cdr3_aa: CASSRLGGGDLLQETQYF
v_call: TRBV14
j_call: TRBJ2-5

cdr3_aa: CASSLTPGSSYEQYF
v_call: TRBV28
j_call: TRBJ2-7

cdr3_aa: CASSLDGEGVQETQYF
v_call: TRBV7-2
j_call: TRBJ2-5

cdr3_aa: CASSTHLRVNEQFF
v_call: TRBV4-1
j_call: TRBJ2-1

cdr3_aa: CASSLGLAGVGETQYF
v_call: TRBV28
j_call: TRBJ2-5

cdr3_aa: CATQRAGRGYTF
v_call: TRBV9
j_call: TRBJ1-2

cdr3_aa: CASSFFGLAGGPYEQYF
v_call: TRBV28
j_call: TRBJ2-7

cdr3_aa: CASSFVAGGAYEQYF
v_call: TRBV27
j_call: TRBJ2-7

cdr3_aa: CASRSGSYNEQFF
v_call: TRBV27
j_call: TRBJ2-1

cdr3_aa: CASSFSTGELFF
v_call: TRBV7-9
j_call: TRBJ2-2

cdr3_aa: CASSPRTANTEAFF
v_call: TRBV27
j_call: TRBJ1-1

cdr3_aa: CASSQDRGQGTTEAFF
v_call: TRBV4-1
j_call: TRBJ1-1

cdr3_aa: CASSSYSGDIPNTGELFF
v_call: TRBV27
j_call: TRBJ2-2

cdr3_aa: CASSAPGTSASYEQYF
v_call: TRBV5-8
j_call: TRBJ2-7

cdr3_aa: CSVQLAGGLHF
v_call: TRBV29-1
j_call: TRBJ2-7

cdr3_aa: CASSTLTGHRGDEQYF
v_call: TRBV28
j_call: TRBJ2-7

cdr3_aa: CAISEWRVTDTQYF
v_call: TRBV10-3
j_call: TRBJ2-3

cdr3_aa: CASSSIGDDTGELFF
v_call: TRBV6-5
j_call: TRBJ2-2

cdr3_aa: CASSDYQNYGYTF
v_call: TRBV2
j_call: TRBJ1-2

cdr3_aa: CASSPVDRGHQPQHF
v_call: TRBV27
j_call: TRBJ1-5

cdr3_aa: CASQGGRYSMNTEAFF
v_call: TRBV25-1
j_call: TRBJ1-1

cdr3_aa: CASSWWVNTGELFF
v_call: TRBV27
j_call: TRBJ2-2

cdr3_aa: CASSLYQGASYEQYF
v_call: TRBV7-9
j_call: TRBJ2-7

cdr3_aa: CASSWSGGDRDHEQYF
v_call: TRBV7-2
j_call: TRBJ2-7

cdr3_aa: CASSIQGAEQFF
v_call: TRBV5-4
j_call: TRBJ2-1

cdr3_aa: CASSIGAMDGYTF
v_call: TRBV19
j_call: TRBJ1-2

cdr3_aa: CASSLGGSPLHF
v_call: TRBV6-5
j_call: TRBJ1-6

cdr3_aa: CASSIGRNTGELFF
v_call: TRBV10-1
j_call: TRBJ2-2

cdr3_aa: CASSRRQGVTEAFF
v_call: TRBV19
j_call: TRBJ1-1

cdr3_aa: CASRTRTGDNQPQHF
v_call: TRBV27
j_call: TRBJ1-5

cdr3_aa: CASTLGLAGEYEQYF
v_call: TRBV2
j_call: TRBJ2-7

cdr3_aa: CASSQEGQVTGELLF
v_call: TRBV4-2
j_call: TRBJ2-2

cdr3_aa: CASSLDRVSGEKLFF
v_call: TRBV7-9
j_call: TRBJ1-4

cdr3_aa: CSSRDSLYQETQYF
v_call: TRBV29-1
j_call: TRBJ2-5

cdr3_aa: CASTGGMNTEAFF
v_call: TRBV7-2
j_call: TRBJ1-1

cdr3_aa: CASSLRGRDRRTYEQYF
v_call: TRBV28
j_call: TRBJ2-7

cdr3_aa: CASSLDPGGSLSEQFF
v_call: TRBV11-2
j_call: TRBJ2-1

cdr3_aa: CASSSQTYTPNTIYF
v_call: TRBV7-9
j_call: TRBJ1-3

cdr3_aa: CASSIGGEKLFF
v_call: TRBV19
j_call: TRBJ1-4

cdr3_aa: CASKMGLSGTQYF
v_call: TRBV11-2
j_call: TRBJ2-5